This entry lists 27 T cell receptor beta chains sequenced from one sample in a study of shared clonotypes between healthy human individuals (dated by TCRdb to 2020 to 2021). The receptor library was made with the immunoSEQ multiplex PCR assay. In TCRdb, the immuneACCESS table is reduced to in-frame sequences with V and J assigned. These tables do not hold every clone; where another copy was compared, an unresolved V gene accounts for under half, and the others remain unexplained. The sample table lists roughly 1,100,000 clones, around 74% of them with a count of one. In total, the top ten clones hold 1.4% to 1.5% of the sample. The specimen sequenced was memory CD4+ T cells sorted from blood. The cell subset or site label on this specimen signifies: CD45RA-negative fraction. These TCRs come from a man aged 18 to 29 in good health.

The chain uses TRBV4-2 and TRBJ2-7; D gene uncertain. CDR3 size: 11 residues. Germline values: CDR1 LGHNA, CDR2 YNFKEQ. V shed 5 bases and J shed 5 bases, with 7 bases lying between them. The CDR3 region has the DNA TGTGCCAGCAGCTTGGACCACGAGCAGTACTTC. Protein product: CASSLDHEQYF.

V is TRBV30 and J is TRBJ1-1; no firm D call. CDR1 and CDR2 from the germline V gene are GTSNPN and SVGIG (reference sequence). The CDR3 runs 13 residues. Deletions cut 2 bases from V and 1 base from J, with 8 bases between. CDR3 in DNA: TGTGCCTGGAGTCGCCGGGGGAACACTGAAGCTTTCTTT. Its translation: CAWSRRGNTEAFF.

This clone was observed once. The rearrangement links TRBV2 to TRBJ1-3; D unresolved. Looked up from germline, CDR1 is SNHLY and CDR2 is FYNNEI. V lost 9 bases and J lost 8, with 14 bases in between. The CDR3 is 12 residues long. The CDR3 sequence: CARRENGDTIYF. The CDR3, as DNA: TGTGCCAGGAGGGAGAACGGAGACACCATATATTTT.

This clone has more than one count but fewer than ten. Other DNA sequences in the sample encode the same CDR3. The chain joins TRBV7-2 to TRBJ1-1, with 7 bases that match TRBD1. CDR1 and CDR2 (germline): SGHTA, FQGNSA. V shed 5 bases and J 2 bases; nucleotides not matched to a gene: 2. This CDR3 is built from 13 residues. CDR3 in DNA: TGTGCCAGCAGCAGACAGGGAAACACTGAAGCTTTCTTT. Encoded protein: CASSRQGNTEAFF.

The V call is TRBV11-3, the J call TRBJ2-3; 7 bases fit TRBD2. From germline, CDR1 is SGHNT and CDR2 YENEEA. CDR3 length: 15 amino acids. V was pared by 3 bases and J by 5 bases, with 8 bases of the junction left unmatched. CDR3 in amino acids: CASSLAGEAGDTQYF. CDR3 sequence (DNA): TGTGCCAGCAGCTTGGCGGGAGAAGCTGGAGATACGCAGTATTTT.

The rearrangement uses TRBV2 and TRBJ1-1, with D maybe TRBD1 (6 bases). V dropped 9 bases and J dropped 3 bases, with 11 bases sitting between them. The CDR3 has 12 residues. Germline values: CDR1 SNHLY, CDR2 FYNNEI. CDR3 sequence: CASGGGDTEAFF. CDR3 nucleotide sequence: TGTGCCAGTGGAGGGGGAGACACTGAAGCTTTCTTT.

This chain uses TRBV29-1 with TRBJ2-7, with a tentative D call TRBD1 (6 bases). The CDR3 length is 12 residues. In germline, CDR1 is SQVTM, CDR2 ANQGSEA. V lost 5 bases and J 2 bases, leaving 10 bases between the germline ends. For the CDR3, the DNA is TGCAGCGTTCAGGACAGAACCTACGAGCAGTACTTC. Translating it yields CSVQDRTYEQYF.

The chain recombines TRBV5-4 with TRBJ1-4; D is possibly TRBD1 (6 bases). The germline V and J ends were trimmed by 3 bases and 1 base, with 13 bases remaining between them. This CDR3 region has 16 residues. Germline CDR1 is SGHNT and CDR2 is YYREEE (reference sequence). CDR3 in DNA: TGTGCCAGCAGCTCAGCGGGGGGCTTAACTAATGAAAAACTGTTTTTT. It yields the protein CASSSAGGLTNEKLFF.

V is TRBV27 and J is TRBJ1-2; possible D gene TRBD1, 5 bases. The CDR3 loop spans 14 amino acids. Germline-derived CDR1 and CDR2 are MNHEY and SMNVEV (reference sequence). V lost 6 bases and J lost 7, with 18 bases in between. The CDR3: CASSPRDGGGGYTF. For the CDR3, the DNA is TGTGCCAGCAGCCCAAGGGATGGGGGAGGTGGCTACACCTTC.

The V call is TRBV5-1, the J call TRBJ2-5, with D tentatively TRBD1 (6 bases). Germline V gene lookup returns CDR1 SGHRS and CDR2 YFSETQ. Trimming shortened V by 0 bases and J by 2 bases, and 14 bases separated the two germline ends. The CDR3 runs 16 residues. The CDR3 loop reads CASSLDPRTAQETQYF. CDR3 DNA sequence: TGCGCCAGCAGCTTGGACCCCCGGACAGCACAAGAGACCCAGTACTTC.

This clone was recorded a few times. The rearrangement joins TRBV5-1 to TRBJ2-1, with 10 bases matching TRBD2. The CDR3 length is 16 residues. Germline-derived CDR1 and CDR2 are SGHRS and YFSETQ. V shed 4 bases and J 2 bases; nucleotides not matched to a gene: 6. The CDR3 nucleotides are TGCGCCAGCAGCCGTACAGCGGGGGGGACCTACAATGAGCAGTTCTTC. Protein sequence: CASSRTAGGTYNEQFF.

V gene TRBV6-5 combines with J gene TRBJ1-4; D perhaps matches TRBD1 (6 bases). Trimming removed 2 bases from V and 7 bases from J, with 14 bases in between. The CDR3 loop spans 15 amino acids. Germline-derived CDR1 and CDR2 are MNHEY and SVGAGI. The CDR3 here is CASSYEGGRAEKLFF. DNA of the CDR3: TGTGCCAGCAGTTACGAGGGGGGGCGCGCTGAAAAACTGTTTTTT.

The chain recombines TRBV2 with TRBJ2-1; 10 nucleotides align to TRBD1. CDR3 length: 15 residues. The J segment lost 0 bases and the V segment lost 7 bases, leaving 3 bases of the junction unmatched. The germline CDR1 and CDR2 sequences are SNHLY and FYNNEI. This CDR3 is CASNRDRGSYNEQFF. The CDR3, as DNA: TGTGCCAGCAACCGGGACAGGGGCTCCTACAATGAGCAGTTCTTC.

This clone was detected a few times. V and J are TRBV5-8 and TRBJ2-3; 10 positions agree with TRBD1. The CDR3 has 16 amino acids. The ends lost 4 bases at V and 2 bases at J; junction bases unmatched: 7. Germline V gene lookup returns CDR1 SGHTS and CDR2 YDEGEE. The CDR3 DNA is TGTGCCAGCAGCCCCGGACAGGGGGTGGCCACAGATACGCAGTATTTT. It yields the protein CASSPGQGVATDTQYF.

This chain links TRBV5-4 with TRBJ2-3; D gene uncertain. The CDR3 length is 15 residues. CDR1 is SGHNT and CDR2 is YYREEE in the germline V gene (reference sequence). V dropped 1 base and J dropped 2 bases, with 11 bases sitting between them. As DNA, the CDR3 is TGTGCCAGCAGCTTGACGGCAGCCCCCACAGATACGCAGTATTTT. It yields the protein CASSLTAAPTDTQYF.

This clone was recorded many times. CDR3 sequence reads: CASSPPHGYGYTF. The CDR3 DNA sequence: TGTGCCAGCAGCCCGCCGCACGGATATGGCTACACCTTC. The V call is TRBV11-2, the J call TRBJ1-2; D gene unclear. The ends were cut back, 5 bases at V and 5 bases at J, with 12 bases in the middle. Germline V gene data show CDR1 as SGHAT and CDR2 as FQNNGV. CDR3 length: 13 residues.

For this clone: The junction departs from the called germline gene at one end, perhaps through a read error. The CDR3 DNA reads as TGTGCCAGTAGATCAAGGACCGGGACAGGGAACCCCGGGGAGCTGTTTTTT. Translation: CASRSRTGTGNPGELFF. The gene calls are TRBV19 and TRBJ2-2, with 9 bases aligning to TRBD1. CDR1 and CDR2 from the germline V gene are LNHDA and SQIVND (reference sequence). This CDR3 is built from 17 residues.

This chain connects TRBV19 to TRBJ1-6, with D unclear. CDR3 size: 14 residues. CDR1 and CDR2 from the germline V gene are LNHDA and SQIVND (reference sequence). Between the trimmed V and J ends, which lost 7 bases and 7 bases, there was a span of 14 bases. CDR3 nucleotides: TGTGCCAGTACCACAGCTACGATAAATTCACCCCTCCACTTT. Protein: CASTTATINSPLHF. Filled out from reference TRBV19 and TRBJ1-6, the complete variable domain reads DGGITQSPKYLFRKEGQNVTLSCEQNLNHDAMYWYRQDPGQGLRLIYYSQIVNDFQKGDIAEGYSVSREKKESFPLTVTSAQKNPTAFYLCASTTATINSPLHFGNGTRLTVT.

The J gene is TRBJ1-2, the V gene TRBV7-2; possibly TRBD1 for D (5 bases). The germline gives CDR1 SGHTA, CDR2 FQGNSA. This CDR3 is 15 amino acids long. V shed 5 bases and J shed 7 bases, with 20 bases lying between them. CDR3 residues: CASSRSAGTEGGYTF. The CDR3 DNA reads TGTGCCAGCAGCCGAAGCGCGGGGACGGAAGGTGGCTACACCTTC.

The V call is TRBV18, the J call TRBJ1-1; 8 nucleotides line up with TRBD1. The junction had 12 bases not matched to a gene; V was cut back by 4 bases and J by 11 bases. The CDR3 contains 14 residues. Germline CDR1 is KGHSH and CDR2 is LQKENI. CDR3 protein: CASSLRDEQGDAFF. Written as DNA, the CDR3 is TGTGCCAGCTCACTGAGGGATGAACAGGGGGACGCTTTCTTT.

The chain recombines TRBV6-1 with TRBJ2-5, with D perhaps given as TRBD1 or TRBD2 (5 bases each). V was pared by 6 bases and J by 4 bases, with 12 bases between. This CDR3 is 13 amino acids long. Germline CDR1 and CDR2: MNHNS and SASEGT. CDR3 nucleotides: TGTGCCAGCAGCCGTACGGGGCTAGAGACCCAGTACTTC. Translating it yields CASSRTGLETQYF.

The genes are TRBV29-1 and TRBJ1-2; D might be TRBD1 (5 bases). The CDR3 is 15 residues long. V was clipped by 2 bases and J by 0 bases, with 13 bases between them. Germline loops: CDR1 SQVTM, CDR2 ANQGSEA. The CDR3 is CSVEMGKGPNYGYTF. The CDR3 nucleotides are TGCAGCGTTGAAATGGGGAAGGGGCCTAACTATGGCTACACCTTC.

The V call is TRBV28, the J call TRBJ1-1, with unresolved D. Per the germline V gene, CDR1 is MDHEN and CDR2 is SYDVKM. The CDR3 spans 14 residues. Between the trimmed V and J ends, which lost 1 base and 5 bases, there was a span of 11 bases. The CDR3 DNA follows: TGTGCCAGCAGTTTATCGGGGTCGGGGACTGAAGCTTTCTTT. This encodes CASSLSGSGTEAFF.

The chain combines TRBV5-1 with TRBJ1-2; D uncertain. The CDR3 contains 15 residues. Germline CDR1 is SGHRS and CDR2 is YFSETQ. V lost 0 bases and J lost 4, with 13 bases in between. The CDR3: CASSLGTRVPYGYTF. The CDR3, as DNA: TGCGCCAGCAGCTTGGGTACTCGAGTGCCCTATGGCTACACCTTC. The complete variable domain, with remaining parts taken from reference TRBV5-1 and TRBJ1-2, reads KAGVTQTPRYLIKTRGQQVTLSCSPISGHRSVSWYQQTPGQGLQFLFEYFSETQRNKGNFPGRFSGRQFSNSRSEMNVSTLELGDSALYLCASSLGTRVPYGYTFGSGTRLTVV.

V is TRBV5-4 and J is TRBJ2-1; D is uncertain. CDR1 and CDR2 (germline): SGHNT, YYREEE (reference sequence). There are 12 residues in the CDR3. V lost 4 bases to trimming and J lost 7 bases, with 9 bases between them. CDR3 amino acids: CASSVDGNEQFF. The CDR3 DNA reads TGTGCCAGCAGCGTGGACGGAAATGAGCAGTTCTTC.

J is TRBJ2-3 and V is TRBV7-3; no clear D gene. In germline, CDR1 is SGHTA, CDR2 FQGTGA. V lost 5 bases and J 5 bases, leaving 11 bases between the germline ends. The CDR3 has 13 residues. DNA for the CDR3: TGTGCCAGCAGCCAGCGCCCCGGAGATACGCAGTATTTT. Amino acids: CASSQRPGDTQYF.

The chain has TRBV19 and TRBJ1-6, with D maybe TRBD1 (6 bases). V shed 9 bases and J shed 4 bases, with 16 bases lying between them. The CDR3 is 15 residues long. CDR1 and CDR2 from the germline V gene are LNHDA and SQIVND (reference sequence). CDR3 sequence (DNA): TGTGCCAGCAATCCCAGGGGCGAGTATAATTCACCCCTCCACTTT. Residues: CASNPRGEYNSPLHF.